This TCR beta chain stems from a study of T cells in Graves' hyperthyroidism and ophthalmopathy. The PBMCs had their origin in 8.5 to 10 ml of fresh peripheral blood. As regards this clonotype: At one end, the junction sequence differs from germline, possibly due to a read error.

This CDR3 has 13 residues. Looked up from germline, CDR1 is MDHEN and CDR2 is SYDVKM. Amplification targeted TCR beta CDR3 regions from RNA transcripts. The HTBI primer set drove a first-round RT-PCR of the TCR CDR3. TCRdb used MiXCR to reprocess the multiplex PCR reads, holding one entry per CDR3 protein. The sample includes over 550,000 distinct CDR3 sequences, 16% seen only once; the top ten take around 19%. Sequencing was performed on blood. The chain combines TRBV28 with TRBJ2-5; no reliable D call. This TCR derives from a woman between 18 and 30 years old with Graves' hyperthyroidism. The CDR3: CASSSSRTDLPDF. Written as DNA, the CDR3 is TGTGCCAGCAGTTCCTCCCGCACCGACCTTCCGGACTTC.